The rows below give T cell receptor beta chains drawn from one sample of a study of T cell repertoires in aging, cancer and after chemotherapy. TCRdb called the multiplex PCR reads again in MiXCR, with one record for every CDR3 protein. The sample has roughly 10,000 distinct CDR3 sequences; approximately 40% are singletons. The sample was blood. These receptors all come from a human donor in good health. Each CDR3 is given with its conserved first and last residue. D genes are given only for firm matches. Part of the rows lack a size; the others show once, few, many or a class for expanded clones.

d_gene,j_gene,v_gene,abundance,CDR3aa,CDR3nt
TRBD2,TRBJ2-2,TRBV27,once,CASSLSPGGTTGELFF,TGTGCCAGCAGTTTAAGCCCCGGGGGGACCACCGGGGAGCTGTTTTTT
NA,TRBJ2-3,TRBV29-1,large,CSVVGLASTDTQYF,TGCAGCGTTGTGGGGCTAGCGAGCACAGATACGCAGTATTTT
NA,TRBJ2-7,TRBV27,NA,CASRPNSYEQYF,TGTGCCAGCAGGCCCAACTCCTACGAGCAGTACTTC
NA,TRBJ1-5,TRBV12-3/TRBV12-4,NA,CASSSDLNQPQHF,TGTGCCAGCAGCTCTGACCTGAATCAGCCCCAGCATTTT
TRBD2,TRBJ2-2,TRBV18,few,CASSRPYSGRGTGELFF,TGTGCCAGCTCACGACCCTATAGCGGGAGAGGGACCGGGGAGCTGTTTTTT
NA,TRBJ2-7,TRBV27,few,CASSFGQGSSPYF,NA
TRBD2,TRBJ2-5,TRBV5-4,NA,CASSLAGGLKETQYF,TGTGCCAGCAGCTTGGCCGGGGGGTTAAAAGAGACCCAGTACTTC
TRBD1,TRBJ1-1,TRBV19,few,CASRGQGAGTEAFF,TGTGCCAGTAGGGGACAGGGGGCCGGTACTGAAGCTTTCTTT
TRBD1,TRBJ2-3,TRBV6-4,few,CASSDSRTGSTDTQYF,TGTGCCAGCAGTGACTCGCGGACAGGGAGCACAGATACGCAGTATTTT
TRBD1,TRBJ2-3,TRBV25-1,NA,CASGPGTGTQYF,TGTGCCAGCGGGCCCGGGACAGGTACGCAGTATTTT
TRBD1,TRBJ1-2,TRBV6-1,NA,CASGLKGQGNYGYTF,TGTGCCAGCGGATTGAAGGGACAGGGAAACTATGGCTACACCTTC
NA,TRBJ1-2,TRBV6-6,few,CASRGALNYGYTF,TGTGCCAGCAGGGGTGCTCTCAACTATGGCTACACCTTC
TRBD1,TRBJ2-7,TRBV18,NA,CASSLTGQAEQYF,TGTGCCAGCTCACTCACGGGACAGGCGGAGCAGTACTTC
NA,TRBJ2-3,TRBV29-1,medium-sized,CSVHGQNTDTQYF,TGCAGCGTCCATGGACAGAACACAGATACGCAGTATTTT
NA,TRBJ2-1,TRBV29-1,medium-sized,CSVVAVGGQFF,TGCAGCGTCGTAGCGGTTGGGGGGCAGTTCTTC
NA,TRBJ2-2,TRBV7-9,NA,CASSLGVGDGELFF,TGTGCCAGCAGCTTGGGAGTGGGGGACGGGGAGCTGTTTTTT
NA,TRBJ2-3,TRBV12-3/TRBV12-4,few,CASSLGRDGADTQYF,TGTGCCAGCAGTTTGGGGCGGGACGGTGCGGATACGCAGTATTTT
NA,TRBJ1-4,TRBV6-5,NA,CASSDQPWATNEKLFF,TGTGCCAGCAGTGACCAACCCTGGGCAACTAATGAAAAACTGTTTTTT
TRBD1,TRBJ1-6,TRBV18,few,CASSPSGTGGWNSPLHF,TGTGCCAGCTCACCCTCCGGGACAGGGGGTTGGAATTCACCCCTCCACTTT
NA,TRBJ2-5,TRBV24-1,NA,CATSDYTGVGSGETQYF,TGTGCCACCAGTGATTATACAGGGGTCGGGAGTGGTGAGACCCAGTACTTC
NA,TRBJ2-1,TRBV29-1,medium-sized,CSVDGDSKYSTQFF,TGCAGCGTTGACGGCGACTCAAAATACTCGACGCAGTTCTTC
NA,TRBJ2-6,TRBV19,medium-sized,CASSLFGMSSGANVLTF,TGTGCCAGTAGCCTTTTTGGGATGTCCTCTGGGGCCAACGTCCTGACTTTC
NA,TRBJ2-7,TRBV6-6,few,CASSYVLAFTPNF,TGTGCCAGCAGTTACGTTTTGGCGTTCACCCCCAACTTC
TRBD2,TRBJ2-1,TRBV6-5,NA,CVTIGLADNNEQFF,TGTGTCACCATAGGACTAGCGGATAACAATGAGCAGTTCTTC
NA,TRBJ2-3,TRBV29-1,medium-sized,CSVGPGALADTQYF,TGCAGCGTGGGCCCGGGAGCGTTGGCTGATACGCAGTATTTT
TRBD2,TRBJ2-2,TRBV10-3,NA,CAISEGGRDTGELFF,TGTGCCATCAGTGAAGGCGGGAGGGACACCGGGGAGCTGTTTTTT
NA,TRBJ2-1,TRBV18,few,CASSSTDRSSYNEQFF,TGTGCCAGCTCATCCACTGACAGGTCCTCCTACAATGAGCAGTTCTTC
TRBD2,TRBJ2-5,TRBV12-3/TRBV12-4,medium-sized,CASSSAFGTSGTVWYQETQYF,TGTGCCAGCAGTTCGGCTTTTGGGACTAGCGGAACGGTTTGGTACCAAGAGACCCAGTACTTC
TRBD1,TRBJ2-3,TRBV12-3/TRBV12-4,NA,CASSFRQGRNTQYF,TGTGCCAGCAGTTTTAGACAGGGGCGAAATACGCAGTATTTT
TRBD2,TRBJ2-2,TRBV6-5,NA,CASSYSLATSRRKDTGELFF,TGTGCCAGCAGTTACTCGCTGGCGACTAGCAGGAGGAAGGACACCGGGGAGCTGTTTTTT
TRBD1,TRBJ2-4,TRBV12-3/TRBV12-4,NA,CASSGQGAGYKNIQYF,TGTGCCAGCAGCGGACAGGGGGCTGGTTACAAAAACATTCAGTACTTC
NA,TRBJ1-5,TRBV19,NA,CASSGGTASNQPQHF,TGTGCCAGTAGCGGGGGGACGGCGAGCAATCAGCCCCAGCATTTT
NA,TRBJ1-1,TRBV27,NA,CASRTIGGNTEAFF,TGTGCCAGCAGGACCATTGGAGGGAACACTGAAGCTTTCTTT
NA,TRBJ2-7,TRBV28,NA,CASSPPTGLSEQYF,TGTGCCAGCAGTCCACCTACAGGACTAAGTGAGCAGTACTTC
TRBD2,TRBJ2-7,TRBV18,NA,CASSPGLAGRYEQYF,TGTGCCAGCTCACCAGGACTAGCGGGCCGCTACGAGCAGTACTTC
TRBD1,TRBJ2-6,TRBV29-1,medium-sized,CSVEARGIGANVLTF,TGCAGCGTTGAAGCCAGGGGGATTGGGGCCAACGTCCTGACTTTC
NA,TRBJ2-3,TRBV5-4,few,CASSLWADTQYF,TGTGCCAGCAGCTTGTGGGCAGATACGCAGTATTTT
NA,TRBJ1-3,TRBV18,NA,CASSPLGFSGNTIYF,TGTGCCAGCTCTCCCTTGGGGTTCTCCGGAAACACCATATATTTT
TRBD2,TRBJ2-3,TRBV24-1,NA,CATSDGASGSTDTQYF,TGTGCCACCAGTGATGGGGCTAGCGGGAGCACAGATACGCAGTATTTT
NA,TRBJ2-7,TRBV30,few,CAWTPGYTYEQYF,TGTGCCTGGACCCCGGGTTATACCTACGAGCAGTACTTC
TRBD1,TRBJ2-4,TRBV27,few,CASSLETGGGNIQYF,TGTGCCAGCAGTTTAGAGACAGGGGGAGGAAACATTCAGTACTTC
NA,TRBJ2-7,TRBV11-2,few,CASSLEGGTNTYEQYF,TGTGCCAGCAGCTTAGAGGGCGGGACCAACACCTACGAGCAGTACTTC
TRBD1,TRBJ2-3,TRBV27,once,CASSLGQTSTDTQYF,TGTGCCAGCAGCTTGGGACAGACTAGCACAGATACGCAGTATTTT
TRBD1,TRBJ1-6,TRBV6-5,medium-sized,CASSLTSDRGRALHF,TGTGCCAGCAGCCTTACTTCGGACAGGGGAAGAGCCCTCCACTTT
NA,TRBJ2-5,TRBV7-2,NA,CVSSMYQETQYF,TGTGTCAGCAGCATGTACCAAGAGACCCAGTACTTC
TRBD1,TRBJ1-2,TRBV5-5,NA,CASSSSGGTVGYTF,TGTGCCAGCAGCTCCTCAGGGGGAACGGTAGGCTACACCTTC
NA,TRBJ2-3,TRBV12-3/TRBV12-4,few,CASTRVSSTDTQYF,TGTGCCAGCACCCGTGTTTCTAGCACAGATACGCAGTATTTT
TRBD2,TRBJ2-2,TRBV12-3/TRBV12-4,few,CASRGGSREDTGELFF,TGTGCCAGCAGGGGCGGGAGCAGGGAGGACACCGGGGAGCTGTTTTTT
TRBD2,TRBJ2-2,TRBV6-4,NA,CASSDSSSGHANTGELFF,TGTGCCAGCAGTGACTCTTCTAGCGGACACGCGAACACCGGGGAGCTGTTTTTT
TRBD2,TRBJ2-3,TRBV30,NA,CAISGISTDTQYF,TGTGCCATTAGCGGGATCAGCACAGATACGCAGTATTTT
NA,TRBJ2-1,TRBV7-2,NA,CASSSPEGPSSYNEQFF,TGTGCCAGCAGCTCCCCTGAGGGCCCCTCTTCCTACAATGAGCAGTTCTTC
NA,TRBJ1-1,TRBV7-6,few,CASSLKANTEAFF,TGTGCCAGCAGCCTAAAAGCCAACACTGAAGCTTTCTTT
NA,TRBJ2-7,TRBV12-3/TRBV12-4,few,CASSAQVPYEQYF,TGTGCCAGCAGTGCCCAGGTACCCTACGAGCAGTACTTC
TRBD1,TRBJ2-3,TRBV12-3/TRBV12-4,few,CASRSGTGGGGTDTQYF,TGTGCCAGCAGATCCGGGACAGGGGGCGGAGGCACAGATACGCAGTATTTT